A single sample gave rise to the 10 T cell receptor beta chains below, sequenced in a study of OX40 agonist ivuxolimab in advanced cancers. The assay was immunoSEQ multiplex PCR, and TCRdb's table has in-frame clones only and misses some. The table includes 65,000 to 85,000 clones, around 82% detected once. Material: CD4+ or CD8+ T cells sorted from blood, obtained in a trial of the OX40 agonist ivuxolimab. The receptor source for this set is an adult with an advanced solid tumor such as melanoma, head and neck, liver or kidney cancer.

The CDR3 sequence: CASSIGRLSNQPQHF. For the CDR3, the DNA is TGTGCCAGTAGTATCGGGCGGCTTTCAAATCAGCCCCAGCATTTT. This sequence joins TRBV19 and TRBJ1-5; D call uncertain. Deletions cut 3 bases from V and 4 bases from J, with 13 bases between. CDR1 LNHDA and CDR2 SQIVND come from the germline V gene (reference sequence). CDR3 length: 15 amino acids.

The V gene is TRBV7-9, the J gene TRBJ2-3, with 10 bases aligning to TRBD1. CDR1 SEHNR and CDR2 FQNEAQ come from the germline V gene (reference sequence). The CDR3 runs 15 residues. V was clipped by 5 bases and J by 2 bases; unmatched bases: 4. CDR3 region: CASSLDRGITDTQYF. CDR3 DNA sequence: TGTGCCAGCAGCCTGGACAGGGGGATCACAGATACGCAGTATTTT.

Here the CDR3 DNA reads TGTGCCAGCTCGCTCCGGACTAGCGGGTACGAGCAGTACTTC. Translation gives CASSLRTSGYEQYF. The rearrangement links TRBV18 to TRBJ2-7; 11 nucleotides align to TRBD2. V shed 6 bases and J 4 bases; nucleotides not matched to a gene: 5. The germline CDR1 and CDR2 sequences are KGHSH and LQKENI. The CDR3 contains 14 residues.

The chain uses TRBV2 and TRBJ2-7, with 8 bases fitting TRBD1. Germline loops: CDR1 SNHLY, CDR2 FYNNEI. The CDR3 sequence is 13 residues long. Unmatched junction bases numbered 5, after V lost 10 bases and J lost 0 bases. The CDR3: CATRQGSSYEQYF. As DNA, the CDR3 is TGTGCCACCCGACAGGGGTCCTCCTACGAGCAGTACTTC.

J is TRBJ2-7 and V is TRBV7-8; 8 positions agree with TRBD1. This CDR3 is 13 amino acids long. V dropped 5 bases and J dropped 2; count of bases not matched to a gene: 2. CDR1 is SGHVS, CDR2 FQNEAQ, per germline. Here the CDR3 reads CASSVGQAYEQYF. CDR3 coding DNA: TGTGCCAGCAGCGTGGGACAGGCCTACGAGCAGTACTTC. The full variable domain, rest sourced from reference TRBV7-8 and TRBJ2-7, is GAGVSQSPRYKVAKRGQDVALRCDPISGHVSLFWYQQALGQGPEFLTYFQNEAQLDKSGLPSDRFFAERPEGSVSTLKIQRTQQEDSAVYLCASSVGQAYEQYFGPGTRLTVT.

V gene TRBV2 combines with J gene TRBJ2-1; no clear D. The CDR3 has 11 residues. Germline assignment: CDR1 SNHLY and CDR2 FYNNEI. V lost 3 bases and J lost 4, with 1 base in between. The CDR3 protein is CASSEYNEQFF. The CDR3 nucleotides read TGTGCCAGCAGTGAGTACAATGAGCAGTTCTTC.

CDR3 protein: CASALGQGLQPQHF. The CDR3, as DNA: TGTGCCAGCGCCTTAGGGCAGGGGCTTCAGCCCCAGCATTTT. The chain couples TRBV27 to TRBJ1-5; possibly TRBD1 for D (6 bases). Germline assignment: CDR1 MNHEY and CDR2 SMNVEV (reference sequence). With 8 bases removed from V and 6 bases from J, the gap between germline ends came to 17 bases. The CDR3 has 14 residues.

The chain has TRBV28 and TRBJ1-1; D remains unclear. The V and J ends lost 1 base and 9 bases respectively, with 9 bases between them. CDR1 and CDR2 from the germline V gene are MDHEN and SYDVKM. The CDR3 length is 12 residues. The CDR3 DNA is TGTGCCAGCAGTTTATCTGTGGGGAAAGCTTTCTTT. It yields the protein CASSLSVGKAFF.

The V call is TRBV5-4, the J call TRBJ2-7; tentative D call: TRBD1 (5 bases). Trimming shortened V by 0 bases and J by 5 bases, and 9 bases separated the two germline ends. Germline CDR1 and CDR2: SGHNT and YYREEE (reference sequence). This CDR3 spans 13 amino acids. As DNA, the CDR3 is TGTGCCAGCAGCTTGGCGCTGGGGCACGAGCAGTACTTC. Protein sequence: CASSLALGHEQYF. The full variable domain, completed using reference TRBV5-4 and TRBJ2-7, is ETGVTQSPTHLIKTRGQQVTLRCSSQSGHNTVSWYQQALGQGPQFIFQYYREEENGRGNFPPRFSGLQFPNYSSELNVNALELDDSALYLCASSLALGHEQYFGPGTRLTVT.

The rearrangement uses TRBV6-5 and TRBJ2-3; D remains unclear. With 2 bases removed from V and 5 bases from J, the gap between germline ends came to 11 bases. The CDR3 is 14 amino acids. Germline values: CDR1 MNHEY, CDR2 SVGAGI. The CDR3 sequence is CASSYVTPIDTQYF. The CDR3 nucleotides read TGTGCCAGCAGTTACGTGACACCTATAGATACGCAGTATTTT.